The 26 T cell receptor beta chains listed next were all sequenced from one sample in a study of blood T cells in healthy people across ages. The use of a sample-barcoded 5' primer and a J-beta primer mix characterized a second PCR of 7 to 11 cycles. TCRdb reprocessed the 5' RACE reads with MiXCR, giving one entry per CDR3 protein. The sample comprises around 1,800,000 distinct CDR3 sequences, 39% of which are singletons, and 20% to 25% rests with the top ten. Material for sequencing was blood. The receptors derive from a human donor in good health.

The sample holds one count of this clonotype. The junction departs from the called germline gene at one end, perhaps through a read error. The V gene is TRBV6-5, the J gene TRBJ2-1; 11 bases are a match to TRBD1. CDR1 is MNHEY, CDR2 SVGAGI, per germline. This CDR3 is built from 17 residues. The CDR3 region is CASSYYGGQGVYNVQFF. The CDR3 DNA reads TGTGCCAGCAGTTACTACGGGGGACAGGGGGTTTACAATGTGCAGTTCTTC.

To note about this clonotype: This may be a read error, as it is one base from a much larger clone. The V call is TRBV5-4, the J call TRBJ1-2, with 10 bases matching TRBD1. Trimming removed 2 bases from V and 4 bases from J; junction bases left unmatched: 5. The germline V gene has CDR1 SGHNT and CDR2 YYREEE (reference sequence). This CDR3 is built from 15 residues. The CDR3 spells CASSFRDRGSYGYTF. As DNA, the CDR3 is TGTGCCAGCAGCTTCCGGGACAGGGGTTCCTATGGCTACACCTTC.

This clonotype was found a few times. The rearrangement joins TRBV2 to TRBJ2-3; no definite D call. CDR1 SNHLY and CDR2 FYNNEI come from the germline V gene. CDR3 length: 13 residues. With 4 bases removed from V and 4 bases from J, the gap between germline ends came to 9 bases. The CDR3 DNA reads TGTGCCAGCAGTGTCGGCCAGGCAGATACGCAGTATTTT. It translates to CASSVGQADTQYF.

The sample holds a few counts of this clonotype. This chain joins TRBV4-1 and TRBJ2-7; D remains ambiguous. This CDR3 region has 14 residues. CDR1 is MGHRA, CDR2 YSYEKL, per germline. Trimming removed 3 bases at V and 2 bases at J, with 11 bases between. The CDR3 here is CASSHLVMTYEQYF. Here the CDR3 DNA reads TGCGCCAGCAGCCATTTGGTCATGACCTACGAGCAGTACTTC.

This clonotype was seen once. This chain connects TRBV6-5 to TRBJ1-2, with D possibly matching TRBD1 (5 bases). The germline V gene has CDR1 MNHEY and CDR2 SVGAGI. V was cut by 10 bases and J by 4 bases, with 16 bases left in between. This CDR3 is 13 amino acids long. CDR3 protein: CANSPGTGYGYTF. Written as DNA, the CDR3 is TGTGCCAACAGCCCCGGGACGGGCTATGGCTACACCTTC.

V usage is TRBV7-9 and J usage is TRBJ1-5, with D perhaps TRBD1 (6 bases). Per germline, CDR1 SEHNR and CDR2 FQNEAQ (reference sequence). The CDR3 length is 17 residues. V was clipped by 0 bases and J by 3 bases, with 15 bases between them. The CDR3 region is CASSLALSDSLNQPQHF. CDR3 nucleotide sequence: TGTGCCAGCAGCTTAGCGCTATCGGACAGCCTCAATCAGCCCCAGCATTTT.

The chain couples TRBV6-2 or TRBV6-3 to TRBJ1-5, with TRBD1 as a possible D gene (6 bases). V gave up 8 bases and J gave up 2 bases, with 16 bases separating them. The CDR3 length is 15 residues. Germline V lookup: CDR1 MNHEY, CDR2 SVGEGT. Here the CDR3 reads CASSPAGAGNQPQHF. CDR3 nucleotide sequence: TGTGCCAGCTCCCCGGCGGGGGCGGGCAATCAGCCCCAGCATTTT.

This clonotype turned up a few times. V usage is TRBV12-3 or TRBV12-4 and J usage is TRBJ2-1; perhaps TRBD2 as D (6 bases). V gave up 7 bases and J gave up 15 bases, with 22 bases separating them. This CDR3 spans 13 amino acids. The CDR3 here is CASTFTSGGVRFF. The CDR3 region has the DNA TGTGCCAGCACCTTTACATCCGGGGGAGTCCGGTTCTTC.

The chain joins TRBV12-5 to TRBJ2-3, with D possibly matching TRBD2 (6 bases). This CDR3 has 18 amino acids. V was shortened by 1 base and J by 4 bases, with 21 bases between the two germline ends. Germline CDR1 LGHNT, CDR2 FRNRAP. The CDR3 spells CASGLGSGNQIAADTQYF. The CDR3 region has the DNA TGTGCTAGTGGTTTGGGTAGCGGAAATCAAATAGCGGCAGATACGCAGTATTTT.

V and J are TRBV4-3 and TRBJ2-1, with D perhaps being TRBD1 or TRBD2 (5 bases each). The length of the CDR3 is 16 residues. The V end was cut by 0 bases, the J end by 2 bases, with 11 bases between. Per the germline V gene, CDR1 is LGHNA and CDR2 is YSLEER. The DNA for the CDR3 is TGCGCCAGCAGCCAAGAAGAGGGGTCGGCCTACAATGAGCAGTTCTTC. It specifies CASSQEEGSAYNEQFF.

This clonotype was counted between two and nine times. This chain links TRBV29-1 with TRBJ2-1; TRBD1 aligns across 11 bases. Germline loops: CDR1 SQVTM, CDR2 ANQGSEA. The CDR3 consists of 13 residues. Trimming cost V 6 bases and J 8 bases; bases outside gene matches: 6. CDR3 in amino acids: CSVDGTGGHEQFF. Here the CDR3 DNA reads TGCAGCGTGGACGGGACAGGGGGGCATGAGCAGTTCTTC.

The rearrangement joins TRBV20-1 to TRBJ2-7; tentatively, D is TRBD2 (7 bases). Trimming pared 4 bases from V and 2 bases from J, leaving 21 bases between. Germline V gene lookup returns CDR1 DFQATT and CDR2 SNEGSKA (reference sequence). The length of the CDR3 is 16 residues. Here the CDR3 DNA reads TGCAGTGCTAAAATTCTGGCGGGGGCGCACCCCTACGAGCAGTACTTC. Translating gives CSAKILAGAHPYEQYF.

This rearrangement joins TRBV9 to TRBJ1-2; D is uncertain. Germline CDR1 reads SGDLS; CDR2 reads YYNGEE. Trimming removed 0 bases from V and 4 bases from J, with 13 bases in between. CDR3 length: 15 amino acids. For the CDR3, the DNA is TGTGCCAGCAGCGTAGCGGAGGGCAATTCCTATGGCTACACCTTC. This translates into CASSVAEGNSYGYTF.

This clonotype was counted only a few times. The chain is built from TRBV7-9 and TRBJ2-3; the match to TRBD1 covers 11 bases. The CDR3 contains 16 residues. CDR1 is SEHNR, CDR2 FQNEAQ, per germline (reference sequence). Trimming cost V 5 bases and J 2 bases; bases outside gene matches: 6. For the CDR3, the DNA is TGTGCCAGCAGCCCCGGGACAGGGGGACACACAGATACGCAGTATTTT. It is translated as CASSPGTGGHTDTQYF.

This rearrangement joins TRBV15 to TRBJ1-4; D unclear. The V end lost 0 bases, the J end lost 3 bases, and 17 bases lay between the germline ends. The germline V gene has CDR1 LNHNV and CDR2 YYDKDF (reference sequence). This CDR3 is 18 amino acids long. In DNA, the CDR3 is TGTGCCACCAGCAGAGAGCCTGCTTTCGGCCTCGCTAATGAAAAACTGTTTTTT. Its translation: CATSREPAFGLANEKLFF.

The V and J genes are TRBV7-9 and TRBJ2-5; TRBD2 matches at 9 bases. Germline trimming cut 5 bases from V and 7 bases from J; bases unmatched to any gene: 14. The CDR3 has 16 residues. Per the germline V gene, CDR1 is SEHNR and CDR2 is FQNEAQ (reference sequence). Here the CDR3 reads CASSTTSGGEGGTQYF. In DNA form, the CDR3 reads TGTGCCAGCAGCACGACTAGCGGAGGAGAAGGCGGGACCCAGTACTTC.

In this sample, this clonotype turned up a few times. The rearrangement joins TRBV6-1 to TRBJ1-1; D is unclear. The V gene lost 3 bases and the J gene lost 8 bases, with 13 bases spanning the gap. This CDR3 is 13 amino acids long. From germline, CDR1 is MNHNS and CDR2 SASEGT. CDR3: CASSEKSKEEAFF. The CDR3 DNA reads TGTGCCAGCAGTGAGAAGAGTAAGGAAGAAGCTTTCTTT.

The chain has TRBV6-2 or TRBV6-3 and TRBJ1-2, with TRBD1 as a possible D gene (5 bases). The CDR3 contains 11 residues. Germline V lookup: CDR1 MNHEY, CDR2 SVGEGT. CDR3 residues: CATGDLYGYTF. The CDR3 coding sequence is TGTGCGACCGGGGACCTCTATGGCTACACCTTC.

The CDR3 nucleotides read TGTGCCACGCGGACAGTTCAAGAGACCCAGTACTTC. Its translation: CATRTVQETQYF. The genes are TRBV15 and TRBJ2-5; TRBD1 is a possible D gene (6 bases). The CDR3 totals 12 residues. Per the germline V gene, CDR1 is LNHNV and CDR2 is YYDKDF (reference sequence). V was cut by 9 bases and J by 2 bases, with 10 bases left in between.

The CDR3 coding sequence is TGTGCCAGCAGCCAAGTTCGTTCAGATGGCTACACCTTC. Its translation: CASSQVRSDGYTF. J is TRBJ1-2 and V is TRBV3-1, with D hard to call. Deletions cut 1 base from V and 6 bases from J, with 9 bases between. The CDR3 is 13 residues long. The germline gives CDR1 LGHDT, CDR2 YNNKEL (reference sequence).

This clonotype occurred a few times. V is TRBV11-3 and J is TRBJ2-1, with a tentative D call TRBD2 (6 bases). The V gene lost 5 bases and the J gene lost 3 bases, with 17 bases spanning the gap. Germline-derived CDR1 and CDR2 are SGHNT and YENEEA. The CDR3 is made up of 16 amino acids. The CDR3 spells CASSLRTTDYYNEQFF. The DNA of the CDR3 is TGTGCCAGCAGCCTAAGGACTACCGACTACTACAATGAGCAGTTCTTC.

This sequence joins TRBV7-2 and TRBJ2-5; D may be TRBD2 (7 bases). From germline, CDR1 is SGHTA and CDR2 FQGNSA. V lost 5 bases to trimming and J lost 0 bases, with 16 bases between them. The CDR3 runs 16 residues. The CDR3 sequence is CASSRRRGGYQETQYF. The CDR3, as DNA: TGTGCCAGCAGCCGCAGACGCGGGGGCTACCAAGAGACCCAGTACTTC. Drawing the rest from reference TRBV7-2 and TRBJ2-5, the complete variable domain is GAGVSQSPSNKVTEKGKDVELRCDPISGHTALYWYRQSLGQGLEFLIYFQGNSAPDKSGLPSDRFSAERTGGSVSTLTIQRTQQEDSAVYLCASSRRRGGYQETQYFGPGTRLLVL.

This sequence joins TRBV12-3 or TRBV12-4 and TRBJ2-1; perhaps TRBD1 as D (5 bases). This CDR3 has 13 residues. Trimming removed 7 bases from V and 4 bases from J, with 11 bases in between. The CDR3 DNA follows: TGTGCCAGCACGAAACAGGAATACAATGAGCAGTTCTTC. Translation: CASTKQEYNEQFF.

This sequence joins TRBV6-6 and TRBJ2-3, with D maybe TRBD2 (5 bases). From germline, CDR1 is MNHNY and CDR2 SVGAGI (reference sequence). CDR3 length: 14 residues. The ends were cut back, 5 bases at V and 2 bases at J, with 11 bases in the middle. The CDR3 is CASSPGDYTDTQYF. The CDR3, as DNA: TGTGCCAGCAGTCCCGGGGATTACACAGATACGCAGTATTTT.

This clonotype was observed a few times. The chain carries TRBV28 and TRBJ1-2; D gene uncertain. CDR3 size: 13 residues. Looked up from germline, CDR1 is MDHEN and CDR2 is SYDVKM. V shed 3 bases and J shed 7 bases, with 12 bases lying between them. DNA for the CDR3: TGTGCCAGCAGTTTGGTAGTGGAGGGTGGCTACACCTTC. It yields the protein CASSLVVEGGYTF.

This clonotype was counted once. The chain carries TRBV12-3 or TRBV12-4 and TRBJ2-1, with D perhaps being TRBD1 or TRBD2 (5 bases each). Trimming took off 5 bases at V and 2 bases at J, with 16 bases between the two ends. The CDR3 runs 16 residues. This CDR3 reads CASSNSGTEAYNEQFF. CDR3 nucleotide sequence: TGTGCCAGCAGTAATTCCGGGACCGAGGCCTACAATGAGCAGTTCTTC.